These T cell receptor beta chains were read from a single sample in a study of blood T cell repertoires in COVID-19. The table came from immunoSEQ multiplex PCR; TCRdb's copy has only in-frame clones and leaves some out. The data contain roughly 14,000 clones, roughly 89% of them singletons. Specimen: peripheral blood. These receptors came from a human donor with active COVID-19. The donor label of this sample is uncertain. CDR3s include the opening cysteine and the closing phenylalanine or tryptophan. The D gene is left open where the match is weak. A clone size is listed for some rows: how often the clone was seen (once, few, many), or a class if it is expanded.

>TRBJ1-1|NA|11|TRBV29-1|NA
TGCAGCGCCACAGGAATAAGTGAAGCTTTCTTT
CSATGISEAFF
>TRBJ2-7|TRBD1|14|TRBV7-2|NA
TGTGCCAGCAGGCCAGGGGGTCTCTCCTACGAGCAGTACTTC
CASRPGGLSYEQYF
>TRBJ1-6|TRBD1|15|TRBV7-3|once
TGTGCCAGCAGCTTAGGGACAGGCAGAAATTCACCCCTCCACTTT
CASSLGTGRNSPLHF
>TRBJ2-3|TRBD1|13|TRBV5-1|NA
TGCGCCAGCAGCGCGCAAGGACAGGGTGCGCAGTATTTT
CASSAQGQGAQYF
>TRBJ2-5|NA|16|TRBV7-9|NA
TGTGCCAGCAGCTGGGGGGATGGAGAGCCACCAGAGACCCAGTACTTC
CASSWGDGEPPETQYF
>TRBJ2-2|NA|15|TRBV5-1|NA
TGCGCCAGCAGCTTGGCCAGGGAAAGGGCCGGGGAGCTGTTTTTT
CASSLARERAGELFF
>TRBJ2-5|TRBD2|14|TRBV5-1|NA
TGCGCCAGCAAAGGGGTCAGGGAGGGAGAGACCCAGTACTTC
CASKGVREGETQYF
>TRBJ1-1|NA|14|TRBV19|once
TGTGCCAGTACTAGGAGAGAGAGCAACACTGAAGCTTTCTTT
CASTRRESNTEAFF
>TRBJ2-5|NA|13|TRBV5-1|once
TGCGCCAGCGCGGTGAGGGTCGGGGAGACCCAGTACTTC
CASAVRVGETQYF
>TRBJ2-1|NA|14|TRBV7-2|NA
TGTGCCAGCAGCTTAGACCCTAGGTATAGTGAGCAGTTCTTC
CASSLDPRYSEQFF
>TRBJ2-5|NA|14|TRBV7-6|NA
TGTGCCAGCAGCTTACTGTCGGGGCAAGAGACCCAGTACTTC
CASSLLSGQETQYF
>TRBJ2-3|TRBD2|15|TRBV7-2|NA
TGTGCCAGCAGCGTCAGCGGGAGCGTGACAGATACGCAGTATTTT
CASSVSGSVTDTQYF
>TRBJ1-5|TRBD1|15|TRBV11-2|NA
TGTGCCAGCAGCTTAGGACAGGGGAAGGGACAGCCCCAGCATTTT
CASSLGQGKGQPQHF
>TRBJ1-1|TRBD1|17|TRBV9|NA
TGTGCCAGCAGCCCCCTGGACAGGGGACCTTTGAACACTGAAGCTTTCTTT
CASSPLDRGPLNTEAFF
>TRBJ2-3|TRBD2|16|TRBV5-1|NA
TGCGCCAGCAGCTTCGGGAGGAGTTCTAGCGGGAATACGCAGTATTTT
CASSFGRSSSGNTQYF
>TRBJ1-6|TRBD1|14|TRBV28|NA
TGTGCCAGCAGTTTAGGGACAGATAATTCACCCCTCCACTTT
CASSLGTDNSPLHF
>TRBJ2-3|NA|11|TRBV7-2|NA
TGTGCCAGCAGCCGGGACACCTTTCGGTATTTT
CASSRDTFRYF
>TRBJ1-5|NA|12|TRBV29-1|NA
TGCAGCGTTGGCCACGGGAATCAGCCCCAGCATTTT
CSVGHGNQPQHF
>TRBJ1-1|NA|14|TRBV5-1|NA
TGCGCCAGCAGCATAACAGGGATGCACACTGAAGCTTTCTTT
CASSITGMHTEAFF
>TRBJ1-1|NA|14|TRBV14|few
TGTGCCAGCAGCCAAGTTGTAGGGGTGACTGAAGCTTTCTTT
CASSQVVGVTEAFF
>TRBJ1-2|NA|13|TRBV2|NA
TGTGCCAGCAGTGAGACGGGGGGTTGGGGCTACACCTTC
CASSETGGWGYTF
>TRBJ2-2|NA|16|TRBV7-3|NA
TGTGCCAGCAGCTTAAAGGGGGTTTCGAACACCGGGGAGCTGTTTTTT
CASSLKGVSNTGELFF
>TRBJ1-3|TRBD1|17|TRBV25-1|NA
TGTGCCAGCAGTGAGAACCGACAGGGGGTCCGTGGAAACACCATATATTTT
CASSENRQGVRGNTIYF